Below, 6 T cell receptor beta chains from the same sample are listed, as sequenced in a study of T cells expressing NK-cell markers. TCRdb re-called the 5' RACE reads and catalogs CDR3 proteins one per entry, DNA excluded. The listing records fewer than 400,000 distinct CDR3 sequences. The sample comprised blood T cells: a sorted CD56 or NKG2C T cell subset, CD4+ or CD8+ T cells, or bulk PBMC T cells (not recorded which). The receptors come from a man aged 18-69 years in good health.

This chain links TRBV10-2 with TRBJ2-3; TCRdb's D call, TRBD1, is unchecked because there is no DNA. The germline V gene has CDR1 WSHSY and CDR2 SAAADI. The CDR3 sequence is 14 residues long. The CDR3 sequence: CASSERGRTDTQYF.

The rearrangement uses TRBV5-1 and TRBJ1-2; without DNA, the TCRdb call of TRBD1 cannot be checked. Germline V gene sequence: CDR1 SGHRS, CDR2 YFSETQ. CDR3 length equals 17 residues. CDR3 residues: CASSGGRGYGDNYGYTF.

The chain has TRBV6-1 and TRBJ1-1; without DNA, the TCRdb call of TRBD1 cannot be checked. The CDR3 contains 15 residues. The germline V gene encodes CDR1 MNHNS and CDR2 SASEGT. The CDR3 loop is CASMRGGSKNTEAFF.

The chain couples TRBV11-2 to TRBJ1-3; TCRdb gives TRBD1 as the D gene, but with no DNA this cannot be confirmed. The CDR3 consists of 14 residues. The V gene's germline CDR1 is SGHAT and CDR2 FQNNGV. This chain's CDR3 is CASSYAGARNTIYF.

This chain links TRBV6-5 with TRBJ1-2; the TCRdb D gene call, TRBD1, has no DNA to confirm it. Germline lookup yields CDR1 MNHEY and CDR2 SVGAGI. This CDR3 region has 16 residues. CDR3 region: CASSYADRGANYGYTF.

The genes are TRBV10-3 and TRBJ2-1; the TRBD1 assignment by TCRdb is unverifiable without DNA. There are 17 residues in the CDR3. Germline V gene lookup returns CDR1 ENHRY and CDR2 SYGVKD. The CDR3: CAIRQWGQGPRYNEQFF.